This passage covers 18 T cell receptor beta chains from one sample sequenced in a study of T cell changes during pregnancy in multiple sclerosis. TCRdb's copy holds only in-frame clones and misses some; the assay was immunoSEQ multiplex PCR. The table lists around 96,000 clones, around 93% of them singletons, with about 2.4% in the top ten. Sequencing was performed on peripheral blood, taken in the third trimester of pregnancy. These receptors were taken from a female donor with multiple sclerosis, enrolled in a pregnancy study.

The gene calls are TRBV10-3 and TRBJ1-4; unclear D gene. The CDR3 is 15 amino acids. V was cut by 4 bases and J by 0 bases, with 9 bases left in between. Germline loops: CDR1 ENHRY, CDR2 SYGVKD. The CDR3 nucleotides read TGTGCCATCAGTGCACAGTCTGCAACTAATGAAAAACTGTTTTTT. Its translation is CAISAQSATNEKLFF.

This chain joins TRBV28 and TRBJ1-2; D remains ambiguous. Trimming cost V 6 bases and J 0 bases, with 14 bases left between them. Germline assignment: CDR1 MDHEN and CDR2 SYDVKM. The CDR3 runs to 15 residues. The CDR3 spells CASSLLGLTNYGYTF. The CDR3 coding sequence is TGTGCCAGCAGCCTTTTGGGCCTAACTAACTATGGCTACACCTTC.

The chain uses TRBV7-8 and TRBJ2-5; 7 bases agree with TRBD2. Looked up from germline, CDR1 is SGHVS and CDR2 is FQNEAQ. V lost 6 bases to trimming and J lost 1 base; unmatched junction nucleotides: 8. This CDR3 has 15 residues. This chain's CDR3 is CASRFGASGQETQYF. Here the CDR3 DNA reads TGTGCCAGCAGATTCGGGGCTAGCGGCCAAGAGACCCAGTACTTC.

V usage is TRBV5-1 and J usage is TRBJ2-5, with 9 bases aligning to TRBD1. The germline gives CDR1 SGHRS, CDR2 YFSETQ. V shed 3 bases and J 5 bases; nucleotides not matched to a gene: 5. The CDR3 runs 14 residues. The CDR3 region has the DNA TGCGCCAGCAGCTCAACAGGGGGCTGGGAGACCCAGTACTTC. It specifies CASSSTGGWETQYF.

The chain's CDR3 is CASSFREGRADTQYF. In DNA form, the CDR3 reads TGTGCCAGCAGCTTCCGGGAGGGCCGGGCAGATACGCAGTATTTT. This sequence joins TRBV11-2 and TRBJ2-3, with 8 bases identical to TRBD2. Looked up from germline, CDR1 is SGHAT and CDR2 is FQNNGV. The CDR3 is 15 residues long. V lost 3 bases to trimming and J lost 4 bases; unmatched junction nucleotides: 6.

The sample holds one count of this clone. The chain links TRBV15 to TRBJ2-7; D is undetermined. Germline CDR1 and CDR2: LNHNV and YYDKDF (reference sequence). Trimming took off 3 bases at V and 0 bases at J, with 9 bases between the two ends. This CDR3 region has 14 residues. The CDR3 here is CATSRSMPSYEQYF. CDR3 in DNA: TGTGCCACCAGCAGGTCTATGCCCTCCTACGAGCAGTACTTC.

The rearrangement joins TRBV19 to TRBJ2-1; 10 bases are a match to TRBD2. With 4 bases clipped from V and 6 bases from J, the junction kept 6 bases outside the gene matches. The CDR3 consists of 15 residues. The germline V gene has CDR1 LNHDA and CDR2 SQIVND (reference sequence). CDR3 in amino acids: CASSKGSGRINEQFF. In nucleotides, the CDR3 is TGTGCCAGTAGTAAAGGTAGCGGGAGGATCAATGAGCAGTTCTTC.

The chain employs TRBV5-4 and TRBJ2-7; TRBD1 matches at 8 bases. Germline V gene data show CDR1 as SGHNT and CDR2 as YYREEE (reference sequence). The CDR3 contains 14 residues. With V trimmed by 4 bases and J by 7 bases, 10 bases remained unmatched. The CDR3: CASSRGRGQWEQYF. As DNA, the CDR3 is TGTGCCAGCAGCCGGGGCAGGGGGCAATGGGAGCAGTACTTC.

The chain is built from TRBV7-9 and TRBJ2-5, with 8 bases aligning to TRBD2. The V segment lost 5 bases and the J segment 4 bases; nucleotides outside the gene matches: 9. CDR1 and CDR2 from the germline V gene are SEHNR and FQNEAQ (reference sequence). The CDR3 runs to 15 residues. The CDR3 spells CASSTPHLAGETQYF. The CDR3 DNA is TGTGCCAGCAGCACCCCCCACCTAGCGGGAGAGACCCAGTACTTC.

This clone appeared once. This chain joins TRBV15 and TRBJ2-1, with D possibly TRBD2 on 6 matching bases. The ends were cut back, 5 bases at V and 1 base at J, with 15 bases in the middle. The CDR3 sequence is 16 residues long. CDR1 and CDR2 (germline): LNHNV, YYDKDF (reference sequence). CDR3 in DNA: TGTGCCACCAGCCCGAGAGGGGCGGGATCCTACAATGAGCAGTTCTTC. Translated, it gives CATSPRGAGSYNEQFF. The whole variable domain, remainder taken from reference TRBV15 and TRBJ2-1, is DAMVIQNPRYQVTQFGKPVTLSCSQTLNHNVMYWYQQKSSQAPKLLFHYYDKDFNNEADTPDNFQSRRPNTSFCFLDIRSPGLGDTAMYLCATSPRGAGSYNEQFFGPGTRLTVL.

V usage is TRBV19 and J usage is TRBJ2-7; no reliable D call. The length of the CDR3 is 14 residues. In germline, CDR1 is LNHDA, CDR2 SQIVND (reference sequence). The V gene lost 10 bases and the J gene lost 6 bases, with 22 bases spanning the gap. The CDR3 protein is CATSGSDFRSEQYF. The CDR3 DNA is TGTGCCACCTCCGGAAGTGACTTTCGATCCGAGCAGTACTTC.

The chain uses TRBV27 and TRBJ1-2; 7 bases fit TRBD1. This CDR3 comprises 14 residues. After removal of 5 bases from V and 3 bases from J, the junction contained 6 bases not matched to a gene. The germline V gene has CDR1 MNHEY and CDR2 SMNVEV (reference sequence). The CDR3 spells CASSMDRRYYGYTF. CDR3 DNA sequence: TGTGCCAGCAGTATGGACAGGAGATACTATGGCTACACCTTC.

This chain uses TRBV18 with TRBJ2-7; D gene unclear. Trimming left V 6 bases short and J 5 bases short, with 8 bases between. There are 11 residues in the CDR3. The V gene's germline CDR1 is KGHSH and CDR2 LQKENI. The CDR3 protein is CASSYTDEQYF. The CDR3 region has the DNA TGTGCCAGCTCCTATACCGACGAGCAGTACTTC.

V and J are TRBV7-2 and TRBJ2-2, with D perhaps TRBD1 (7 bases). Trimming cost V 3 bases and J 1 base, with 15 bases left between them. This CDR3 has 17 amino acids. Germline V gene sequence: CDR1 SGHTA, CDR2 FQGNSA. The CDR3 loop is CASSFFGGTVNTGELFF. As DNA, the CDR3 is TGTGCCAGCAGCTTTTTTGGCGGGACAGTGAACACCGGGGAGCTGTTTTTT.

The CDR3 nucleotides are TGTGCCAGCAGTTTGGGGGGGGCTCGGTCTGAAGCTTTCTTT. As protein: CASSLGGARSEAFF. V is TRBV28 and J is TRBJ1-1; D perhaps matches TRBD1 (6 bases). The CDR3 extends over 14 amino acids. Trimming removed 3 bases from V and 6 bases from J, with 14 bases in between. Germline lookup yields CDR1 MDHEN and CDR2 SYDVKM.

V gene TRBV5-6 combines with J gene TRBJ2-7; 11 bases map to TRBD2. Germline V gene data show CDR1 as SGHDT and CDR2 as YYEEEE. The CDR3 has 14 amino acids. V lost 4 bases and J lost 5; bases outside the gene matches: 5. CDR3 sequence reads: CASSTGLAGDEQYF. The CDR3 DNA reads as TGTGCCAGCAGCACCGGACTAGCGGGCGACGAGCAGTACTTC. Drawing the rest from reference TRBV5-6 and TRBJ2-7, the complete variable domain is DAGVTQSPTHLIKTRGQQVTLRCSPKSGHDTVSWYQQALGQGPQFIFQYYEEEERQRGNFPDRFSGHQFPNYSSELNVNALLLGDSALYLCASSTGLAGDEQYFGPGTRLTVT.

This clone was recorded once. The rearrangement links TRBV15 to TRBJ2-3; D might be TRBD2 (6 bases). CDR3 size: 22 residues. Per germline, CDR1 LNHNV and CDR2 YYDKDF (reference sequence). V lost 1 base and J lost 2, with 31 bases in between. The CDR3 sequence is CATSRAFVDPSTSPLLTDTQYF. The CDR3 DNA sequence: TGTGCCACCAGCAGAGCCTTTGTGGATCCTTCGACTAGTCCGCTCCTCACAGATACGCAGTATTTT.

This clone occurred once. The V gene is TRBV6-9, the J gene TRBJ2-7, with TRBD1 identical over 9 bases. The CDR3 is made up of 16 amino acids. V lost 0 bases and J lost 6; bases outside the gene matches: 9. CDR1 MNHGY and CDR2 SVAAGI come from the germline V gene. CDR3 bases: TGTGCCAGCAGTTATTCGCCTTCCCGGGACAGGGCCGAGCAGTACTTC. Its protein product is CASSYSPSRDRAEQYF.